Listed here are 13 T cell receptor beta chains from one sample, sequenced in a study of blood T cell repertoires in COVID-19. Here immunoSEQ multiplex PCR was the method, and the copy in TCRdb shows in-frame clones only, minus some. This sample has approximately 230,000 clones, with 87% found just once. What was sequenced was peripheral blood. Receptor source: a man between 18 and 35 years old with active or convalescent COVID-19.

This chain links TRBV5-1 with TRBJ2-3, with TRBD2 matching over 7 bases. Germline lookup yields CDR1 SGHRS and CDR2 YFSETQ. V was clipped by 4 bases and J by 0 bases; unmatched bases: 2. The CDR3 loop spans 14 amino acids. The CDR3 DNA follows: TGCGCCAGCAGCCCGGGAGGTAGCACAGATACGCAGTATTTT. It codes for CASSPGGSTDTQYF.

V is TRBV5-6 and J is TRBJ1-1; D gene unclear. Germline V gene lookup returns CDR1 SGHDT and CDR2 YYEEEE. V was trimmed by 7 bases and J by 6 bases, leaving 16 bases between them. The CDR3 is made up of 13 amino acids. CDR3 residues: CASGGKGYSEAFF. As DNA, the CDR3 is TGTGCCAGCGGCGGGAAAGGGTACTCTGAAGCTTTCTTT. The full variable domain, in which reference TRBV5-6 and TRBJ1-1 provide the parts outside the CDR3, is DAGVTQSPTHLIKTRGQQVTLRCSPKSGHDTVSWYQQALGQGPQFIFQYYEEEERQRGNFPDRFSGHQFPNYSSELNVNALLLGDSALYLCASGGKGYSEAFFGQGTRLTVV.

The chain combines TRBV25-1 with TRBJ1-4; D remains ambiguous. In germline, CDR1 is MGHDK, CDR2 SYGVNS. The CDR3 contains 14 residues. V was shortened by 4 bases and J by 3 bases, with 9 bases between the two germline ends. The CDR3 DNA sequence: TGTGCCAGCAGTGTCCCGACTTCTAATGAAAAACTGTTTTTT. Residues: CASSVPTSNEKLFF. Full variable domain (rest looked up from reference TRBV25-1 and TRBJ1-4): EADIYQTPRYLVIGTGKKITLECSQTMGHDKMYWYQQDPGMELHLIHYSYGVNSTEKGDLSSESTVSRIRTEHFPLTLESARPSHTSQYLCASSVPTSNEKLFFGSGTQLSVL.

V gene TRBV6-5 combines with J gene TRBJ1-1, with D unclear. The V gene's germline CDR1 is MNHEY and CDR2 SVGAGI. The CDR3 is 13 amino acids. The V and J ends lost 7 bases and 1 base respectively, with 10 bases between them. CDR3 sequence: CASTGGWNTEAFF. CDR3 DNA sequence: TGTGCCAGCACGGGTGGGTGGAACACTGAAGCTTTCTTT.

The chain recombines TRBV4-1 with TRBJ1-5, with D perhaps matching TRBD1 (6 bases). The CDR3 totals 16 residues. From germline, CDR1 is MGHRA and CDR2 YSYEKL. V lost 1 base and J 2 bases, leaving 12 bases between the germline ends. CDR3 in DNA: TGCGCCAGCAGCCAAGCCCAGGGGCGGGGCAATCAGCCCCAGCATTTT. It codes for CASSQAQGRGNQPQHF.

V and J are TRBV5-6 and TRBJ1-6; 9 bases match TRBD1. This CDR3 has 16 residues. V lost 4 bases to trimming and J lost 9 bases; unmatched junction nucleotides: 11. Germline values: CDR1 SGHDT, CDR2 YYEEEE. As DNA, the CDR3 is TGTGCCAGCAGCCCAGACAGGGGGTTGAAGGGTTCACCCCTCCACTTT. Its translation is CASSPDRGLKGSPLHF.

For the CDR3, the DNA is TGTGCCAGCAGCTTGGAGGAACAGCCGTTAACTAATGAAAAACTGTTTTTT. The encoded protein is CASSLEEQPLTNEKLFF. The rearrangement joins TRBV5-8 to TRBJ1-4; D is unclear. This CDR3 region has 17 residues. V dropped 0 bases and J dropped 1 base, with 13 bases sitting between them. Germline lookup yields CDR1 SGHTS and CDR2 YDEGEE.

This sequence joins TRBV18 and TRBJ2-7, with 10 bases lining up with TRBD1. V shed 4 bases and J 5 bases; nucleotides not matched to a gene: 8. Germline-derived CDR1 and CDR2 are KGHSH and LQKENI. The CDR3 length is 15 residues. The CDR3: CASSLGRDRGHEQYF. In nucleotides, the CDR3 is TGTGCCAGCTCACTGGGCCGGGACAGGGGCCACGAGCAGTACTTC.

The sample holds a few counts of this clone. This sequence joins TRBV18 and TRBJ1-1, with 9 bases that match TRBD1. Germline CDR1 is KGHSH and CDR2 is LQKENI. The CDR3 totals 17 residues. V shed 3 bases and J 0 bases; nucleotides not matched to a gene: 8. CDR3: CASSPNRGRGMNTEAFF. The CDR3 bases are TGTGCCAGCTCACCGAACAGGGGGCGTGGGATGAACACTGAAGCTTTCTTT.

The gene calls are TRBV4-3 and TRBJ2-1; the match to TRBD2 covers 9 bases. The V segment lost 1 base and the J segment 5 bases; nucleotides outside the gene matches: 3. Germline CDR1 LGHNA, CDR2 YSLEER. CDR3 size: 15 residues. CDR3 loop: CASSQGPSGDNEQFF. The DNA for the CDR3 is TGCGCCAGCAGCCAAGGTCCTAGCGGGGACAATGAGCAGTTCTTC.

The rearrangement joins TRBV14 to TRBJ2-1; 8 positions match TRBD2. The J segment lost 8 bases and the V segment lost 3 bases, leaving 18 bases of the junction unmatched. The CDR3 extends over 18 amino acids. CDR1 is SGHDN, CDR2 FVKESK, per germline. In DNA, the CDR3 is TGTGCCAGCAGCCACGACTTTCATAGTGTTGCGGGAGGTGATGAGCAGTTCTTC. Translated, it gives CASSHDFHSVAGGDEQFF.

The chain links TRBV9 to TRBJ2-3; 12 nucleotides align to TRBD2. CDR3 length: 15 residues. CDR1 and CDR2 from the germline V gene are SGDLS and YYNGEE. The ends lost 1 base at V and 5 bases at J; junction bases unmatched: 2. The CDR3 region is CASSVLLAGGDTQYF. For the CDR3, the DNA is TGTGCCAGCAGCGTATTACTAGCGGGAGGAGATACGCAGTATTTT.

The V and J genes are TRBV4-1 and TRBJ1-2; D is possibly TRBD1 (6 bases). Germline V gives CDR1 MGHRA, CDR2 YSYEKL. This CDR3 contains 16 residues. V was cut by 0 bases and J by 4 bases, with 15 bases left in between. CDR3 sequence: CASSQDPGGRVYGYTF. CDR3 sequence (DNA): TGCGCCAGCAGCCAAGATCCCGGGGGGCGGGTCTATGGCTACACCTTC.